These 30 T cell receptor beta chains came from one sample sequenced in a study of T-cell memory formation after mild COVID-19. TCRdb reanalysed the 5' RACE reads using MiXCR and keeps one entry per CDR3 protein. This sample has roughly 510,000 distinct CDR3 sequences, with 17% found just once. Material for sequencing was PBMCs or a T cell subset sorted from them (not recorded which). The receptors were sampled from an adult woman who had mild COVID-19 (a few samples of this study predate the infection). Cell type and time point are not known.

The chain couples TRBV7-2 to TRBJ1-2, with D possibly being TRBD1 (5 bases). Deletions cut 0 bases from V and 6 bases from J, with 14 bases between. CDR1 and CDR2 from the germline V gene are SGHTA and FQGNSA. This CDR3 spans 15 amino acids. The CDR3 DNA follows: TGTGCCAGCAGCTTAGCGGCCCCCGGGACGAATGGCTACACCTTC. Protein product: CASSLAAPGTNGYTF. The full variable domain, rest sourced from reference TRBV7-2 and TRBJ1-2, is GAGVSQSPSNKVTEKGKDVELRCDPISGHTALYWYRQSLGQGLEFLIYFQGNSAPDKSGLPSDRFSAERTGGSVSTLTIQRTQQEDSAVYLCASSLAAPGTNGYTFGSGTRLTVV.

The CDR3 is CASTQDNEKLFF. Written as DNA, the CDR3 is TGCGCCAGCACCCAGGATAATGAAAAACTGTTTTTT. The rearrangement uses TRBV5-1 and TRBJ1-4, with D uncertain. V gave up 6 bases and J gave up 4 bases, with 7 bases separating them. The CDR3 length is 12 residues. The V gene's germline CDR1 is SGHRS and CDR2 YFSETQ.

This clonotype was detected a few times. The CDR3 protein is CASRDGSNTGELFF. The DNA of the CDR3 is TGCGCCAGCAGGGACGGCTCGAACACCGGGGAGCTGTTTTTT. V is TRBV23-1 and J is TRBJ2-2; D remains ambiguous. TRBV23-1 qualifies as an ORF whose function is uncertain. The CDR3 covers 14 residues. The V gene lost 6 bases and the J gene lost 0 bases, with 8 bases spanning the gap.

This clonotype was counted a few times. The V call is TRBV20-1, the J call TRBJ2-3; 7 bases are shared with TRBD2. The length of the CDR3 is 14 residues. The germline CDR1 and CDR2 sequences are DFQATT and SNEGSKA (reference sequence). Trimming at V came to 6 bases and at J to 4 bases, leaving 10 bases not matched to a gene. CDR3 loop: CSATTSIGPDTQYF. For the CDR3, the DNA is TGCAGTGCCACGACTAGCATTGGGCCAGATACGCAGTATTTT.

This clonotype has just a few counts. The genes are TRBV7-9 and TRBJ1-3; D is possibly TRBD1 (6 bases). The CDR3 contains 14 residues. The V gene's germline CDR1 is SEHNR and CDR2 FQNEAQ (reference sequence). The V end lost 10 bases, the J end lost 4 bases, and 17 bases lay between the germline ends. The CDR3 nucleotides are TGTGCCACCGAGGGGCCGGGGGCCGGAAACACCATATATTTT. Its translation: CATEGPGAGNTIYF. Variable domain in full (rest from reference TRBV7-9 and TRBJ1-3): DTGVSQNPRHKITKRGQNVTFRCDPISEHNRLYWYRQTLGQGPEFLTYFQNEAQLEKSRLLSDRFSAERPKGSFSTLEIQRTEQGDSAMYLCATEGPGAGNTIYFGEGSWLTVV.

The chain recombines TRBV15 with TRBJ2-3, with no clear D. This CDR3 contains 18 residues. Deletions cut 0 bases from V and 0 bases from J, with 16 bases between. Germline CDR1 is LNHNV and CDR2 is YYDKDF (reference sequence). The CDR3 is CATSRDLLTASSTDTQYF. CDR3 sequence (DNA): TGTGCCACCAGCAGAGATCTTTTGACGGCCTCTAGCACAGATACGCAGTATTTT.

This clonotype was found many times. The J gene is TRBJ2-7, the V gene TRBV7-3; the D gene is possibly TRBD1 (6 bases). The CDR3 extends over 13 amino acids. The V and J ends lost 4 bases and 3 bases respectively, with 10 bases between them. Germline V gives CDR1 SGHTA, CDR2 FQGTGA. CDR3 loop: CASSWTQGYEQYF. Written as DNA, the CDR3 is TGTGCCAGCAGCTGGACACAGGGCTACGAGCAGTACTTC.

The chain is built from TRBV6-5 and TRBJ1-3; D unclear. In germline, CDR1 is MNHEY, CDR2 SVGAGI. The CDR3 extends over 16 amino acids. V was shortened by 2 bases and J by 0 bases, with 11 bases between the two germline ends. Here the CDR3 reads CASSYMPESSGNTIYF. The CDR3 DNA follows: TGTGCCAGCAGTTACATGCCCGAGAGCTCTGGAAACACCATATATTTT.

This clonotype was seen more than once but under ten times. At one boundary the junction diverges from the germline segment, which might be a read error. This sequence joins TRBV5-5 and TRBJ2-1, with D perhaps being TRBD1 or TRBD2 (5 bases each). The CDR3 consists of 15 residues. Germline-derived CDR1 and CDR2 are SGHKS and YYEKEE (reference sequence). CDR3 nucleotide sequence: TGTGCCAGCAGATTGGGACCCTTAGGGGAAAATGAGCAGTTCTTC. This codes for CASRLGPLGENEQFF.

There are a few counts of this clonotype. The CDR3 region has the DNA TGTGCCAGCAGTGCAGGGCTAGGCAACAATGAGCAGTTCTTC. This encodes CASSAGLGNNEQFF. The chain combines TRBV12-3 or TRBV12-4 with TRBJ2-1, with D tentatively TRBD1 (5 bases). V dropped 5 bases and J dropped 5 bases, with 13 bases sitting between them. The CDR3 is 14 amino acids.

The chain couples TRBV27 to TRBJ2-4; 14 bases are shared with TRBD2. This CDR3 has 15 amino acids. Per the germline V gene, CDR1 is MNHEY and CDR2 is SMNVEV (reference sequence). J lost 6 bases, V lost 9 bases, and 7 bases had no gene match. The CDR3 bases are TGTGCCAGTTCCTCCGGGACTAGCGGGAGAAACATTCAGTACTTC. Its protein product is CASSSGTSGRNIQYF.

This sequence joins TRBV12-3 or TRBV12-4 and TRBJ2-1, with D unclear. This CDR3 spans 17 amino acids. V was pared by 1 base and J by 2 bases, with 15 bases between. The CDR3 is CASSLGNPGPTYNEQFF. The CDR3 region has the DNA TGTGCCAGCAGTTTAGGAAATCCGGGTCCCACCTACAATGAGCAGTTCTTC.

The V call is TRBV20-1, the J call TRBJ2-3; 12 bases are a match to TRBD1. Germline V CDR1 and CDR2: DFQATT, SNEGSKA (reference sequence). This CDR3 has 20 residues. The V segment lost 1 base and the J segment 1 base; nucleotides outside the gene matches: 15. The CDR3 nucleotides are TGCAGTGCTAGAGCCGGTCGGGGACAGGGGGCCCTTTCTGGCACAGATACGCAGTATTTT. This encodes CSARAGRGQGALSGTDTQYF.

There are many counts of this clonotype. CDR3 bases: TGTGCCAGCAGATTATACAGGGGAGAGACCCAGTACTTC. Its translation: CASRLYRGETQYF. The chain uses TRBV12-3 or TRBV12-4 and TRBJ2-5; the match to TRBD1 covers 7 bases. J was trimmed by 4 bases and V by 6 bases; bases with no gene match: 5. This CDR3 has 13 amino acids.

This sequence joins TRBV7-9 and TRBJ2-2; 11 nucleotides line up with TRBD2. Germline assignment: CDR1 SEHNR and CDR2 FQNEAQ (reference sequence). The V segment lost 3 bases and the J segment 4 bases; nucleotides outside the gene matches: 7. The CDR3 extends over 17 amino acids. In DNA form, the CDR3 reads TGTGCCAGCAGCTTGGTGGGACTAGCGGTCCTCACCGGGGAGCTGTTTTTT. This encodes CASSLVGLAVLTGELFF.

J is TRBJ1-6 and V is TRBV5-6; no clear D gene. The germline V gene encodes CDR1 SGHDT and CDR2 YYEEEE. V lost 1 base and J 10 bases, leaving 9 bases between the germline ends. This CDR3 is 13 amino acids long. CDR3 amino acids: CASSLYRESPLHF. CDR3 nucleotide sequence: TGTGCCAGCAGCTTGTATCGAGAATCACCCCTCCACTTT.

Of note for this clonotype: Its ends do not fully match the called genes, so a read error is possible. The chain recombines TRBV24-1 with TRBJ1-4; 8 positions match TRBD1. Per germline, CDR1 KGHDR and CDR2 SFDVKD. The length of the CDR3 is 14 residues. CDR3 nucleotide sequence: TGTGCCACCAGTTCGACAGGGGAAAATGGAAAACTGTTTTTT. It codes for CATSSTGENGKLFF.

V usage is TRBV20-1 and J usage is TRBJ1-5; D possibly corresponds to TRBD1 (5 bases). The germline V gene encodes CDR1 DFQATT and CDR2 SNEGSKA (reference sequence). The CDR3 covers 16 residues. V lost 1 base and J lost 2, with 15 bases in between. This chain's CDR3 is CSARGAHWGGNQPQHF. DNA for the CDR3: TGCAGTGCTAGAGGCGCCCATTGGGGCGGCAATCAGCCCCAGCATTTT.

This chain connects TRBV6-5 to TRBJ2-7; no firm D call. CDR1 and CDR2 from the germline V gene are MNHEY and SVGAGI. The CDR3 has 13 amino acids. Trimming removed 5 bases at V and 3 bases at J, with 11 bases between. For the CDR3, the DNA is TGTGCCAGCAGTCTATACAATGGCTACGAGCAGTACTTC. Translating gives CASSLYNGYEQYF.

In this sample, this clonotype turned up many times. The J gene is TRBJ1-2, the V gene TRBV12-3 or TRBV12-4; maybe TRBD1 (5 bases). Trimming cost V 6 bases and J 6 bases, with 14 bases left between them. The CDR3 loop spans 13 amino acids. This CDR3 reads CASRYNAGNGYTF. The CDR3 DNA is TGTGCCAGCAGATACAACGCAGGGAATGGCTACACCTTC.

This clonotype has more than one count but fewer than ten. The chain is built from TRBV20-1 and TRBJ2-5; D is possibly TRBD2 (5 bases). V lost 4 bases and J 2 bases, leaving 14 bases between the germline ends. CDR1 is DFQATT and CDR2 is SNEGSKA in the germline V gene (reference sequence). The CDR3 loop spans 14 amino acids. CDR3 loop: CSANVNRGQETQYF. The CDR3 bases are TGCAGTGCTAACGTAAACCGGGGTCAAGAGACCCAGTACTTC.

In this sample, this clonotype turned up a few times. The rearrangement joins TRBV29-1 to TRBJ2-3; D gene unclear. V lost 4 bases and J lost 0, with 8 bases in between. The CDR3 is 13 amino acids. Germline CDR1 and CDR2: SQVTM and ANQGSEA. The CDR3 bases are TGCAGCGTTGTGGCGGCTAGCACAGATACGCAGTATTTT. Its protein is CSVVAASTDTQYF.

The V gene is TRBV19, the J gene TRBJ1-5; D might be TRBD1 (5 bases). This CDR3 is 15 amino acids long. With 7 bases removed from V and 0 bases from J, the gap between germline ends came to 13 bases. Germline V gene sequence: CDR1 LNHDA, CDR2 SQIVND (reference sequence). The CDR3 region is CASKPGRYSNQPQHF. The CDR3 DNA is TGTGCCAGTAAACCGGGACGGTATAGCAATCAGCCCCAGCATTTT.

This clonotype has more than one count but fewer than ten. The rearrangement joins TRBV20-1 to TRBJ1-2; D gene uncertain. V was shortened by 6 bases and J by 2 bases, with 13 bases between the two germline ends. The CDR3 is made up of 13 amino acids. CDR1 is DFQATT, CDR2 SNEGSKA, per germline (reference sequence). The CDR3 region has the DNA TGCAGTGCCCCAAGGAGCTTGAACTATGGCTACACCTTC. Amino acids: CSAPRSLNYGYTF.

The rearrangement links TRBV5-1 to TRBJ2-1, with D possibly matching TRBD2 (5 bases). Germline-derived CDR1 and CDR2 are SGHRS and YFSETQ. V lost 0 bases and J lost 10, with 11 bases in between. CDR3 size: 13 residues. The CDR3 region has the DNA TGCGCCAGCAGCTTGGTTCGGGAAAGCGAGCAGTTCTTC. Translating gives CASSLVRESEQFF.

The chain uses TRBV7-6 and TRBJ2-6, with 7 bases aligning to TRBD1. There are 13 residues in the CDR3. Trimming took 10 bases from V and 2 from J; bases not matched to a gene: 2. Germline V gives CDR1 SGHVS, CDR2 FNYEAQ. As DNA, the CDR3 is TGTGCCATCAGGGGGACTGGGGCCAACGTCCTGACTTTC. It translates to CAIRGTGANVLTF.

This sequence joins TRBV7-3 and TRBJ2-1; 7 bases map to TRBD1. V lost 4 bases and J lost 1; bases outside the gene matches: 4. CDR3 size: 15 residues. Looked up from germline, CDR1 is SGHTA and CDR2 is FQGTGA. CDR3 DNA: TGTGCCAGCAGCTCTAACAGGGGTTCCTACAATGAGCAGTTCTTC. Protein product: CASSSNRGSYNEQFF.

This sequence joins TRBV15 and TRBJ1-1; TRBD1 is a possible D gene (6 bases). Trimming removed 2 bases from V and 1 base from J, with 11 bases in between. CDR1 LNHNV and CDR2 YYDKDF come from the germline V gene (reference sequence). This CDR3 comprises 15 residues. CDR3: CATSRPRTENTEAFF. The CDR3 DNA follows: TGTGCCACCAGCAGACCCCGGACAGAGAACACTGAAGCTTTCTTT.

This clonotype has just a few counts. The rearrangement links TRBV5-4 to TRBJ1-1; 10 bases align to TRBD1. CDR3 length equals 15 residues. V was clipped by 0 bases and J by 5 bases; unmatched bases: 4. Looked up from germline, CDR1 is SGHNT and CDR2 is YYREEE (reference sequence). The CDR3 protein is CASSLATGGWTEAFF. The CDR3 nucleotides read TGTGCCAGCAGCTTGGCGACAGGGGGCTGGACTGAAGCTTTCTTT. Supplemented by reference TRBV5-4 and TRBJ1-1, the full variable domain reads ETGVTQSPTHLIKTRGQQVTLRCSSQSGHNTVSWYQQALGQGPQFIFQYYREEENGRGNFPPRFSGLQFPNYSSELNVNALELDDSALYLCASSLATGGWTEAFFGQGTRLTVV.

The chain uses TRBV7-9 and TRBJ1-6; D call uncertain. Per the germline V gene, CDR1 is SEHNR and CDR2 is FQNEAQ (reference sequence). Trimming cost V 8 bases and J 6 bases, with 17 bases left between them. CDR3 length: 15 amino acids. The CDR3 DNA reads TGTGCCAGCCCTCCTCCGGGTGGAGTTAATTCACCCCTCCACTTT. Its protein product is CASPPPGGVNSPLHF.